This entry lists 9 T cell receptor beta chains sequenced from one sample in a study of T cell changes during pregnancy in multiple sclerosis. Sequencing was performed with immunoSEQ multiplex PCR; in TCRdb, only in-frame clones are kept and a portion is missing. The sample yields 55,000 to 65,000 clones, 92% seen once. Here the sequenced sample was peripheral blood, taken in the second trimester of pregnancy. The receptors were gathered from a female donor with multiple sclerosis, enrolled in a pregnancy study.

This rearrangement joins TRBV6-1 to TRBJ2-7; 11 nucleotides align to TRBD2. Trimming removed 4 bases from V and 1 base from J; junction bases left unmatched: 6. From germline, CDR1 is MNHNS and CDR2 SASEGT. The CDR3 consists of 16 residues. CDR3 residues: CASSGSSGRKSYEQYF. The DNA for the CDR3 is TGTGCCAGCAGTGGATCTAGCGGGAGGAAGTCCTACGAGCAGTACTTC.

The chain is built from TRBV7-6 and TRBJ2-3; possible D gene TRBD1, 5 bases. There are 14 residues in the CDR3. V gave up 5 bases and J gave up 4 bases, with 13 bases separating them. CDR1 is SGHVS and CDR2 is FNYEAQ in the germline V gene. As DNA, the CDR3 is TGTGCCAGCAGCCGGACAACTGGTGCAGATACGCAGTATTTT. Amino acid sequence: CASSRTTGADTQYF.

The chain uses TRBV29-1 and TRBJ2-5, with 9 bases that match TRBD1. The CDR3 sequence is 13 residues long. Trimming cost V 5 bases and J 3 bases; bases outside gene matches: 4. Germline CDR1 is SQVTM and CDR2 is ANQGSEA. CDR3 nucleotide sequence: TGCAGCGTTCTGGGACAGGGAGAAGAGACCCAGTACTTC. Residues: CSVLGQGEETQYF.

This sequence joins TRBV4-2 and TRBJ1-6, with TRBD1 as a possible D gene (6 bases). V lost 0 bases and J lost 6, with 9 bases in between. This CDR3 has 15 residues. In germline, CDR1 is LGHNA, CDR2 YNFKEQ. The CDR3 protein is CASSQEQDSNSPLHF. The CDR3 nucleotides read TGTGCCAGCAGCCAAGAGCAGGACAGTAATTCACCCCTCCACTTT.

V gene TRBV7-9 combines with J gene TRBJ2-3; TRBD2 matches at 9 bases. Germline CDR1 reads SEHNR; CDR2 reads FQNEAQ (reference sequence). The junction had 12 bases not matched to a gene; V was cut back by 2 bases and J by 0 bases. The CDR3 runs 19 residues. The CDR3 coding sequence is TGTGCCAGCAGCTTATACCAGGGACTAGCAGCTACTAGCACAGATACGCAGTATTTT. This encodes CASSLYQGLAATSTDTQYF.

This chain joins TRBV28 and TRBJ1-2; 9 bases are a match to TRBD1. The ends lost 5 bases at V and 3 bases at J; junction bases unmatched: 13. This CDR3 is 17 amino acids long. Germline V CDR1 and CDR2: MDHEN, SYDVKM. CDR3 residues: CASSPGGQGFFDYGYTF. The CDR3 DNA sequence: TGTGCCAGCAGTCCGGGGGGACAGGGATTTTTTGACTATGGCTACACCTTC.

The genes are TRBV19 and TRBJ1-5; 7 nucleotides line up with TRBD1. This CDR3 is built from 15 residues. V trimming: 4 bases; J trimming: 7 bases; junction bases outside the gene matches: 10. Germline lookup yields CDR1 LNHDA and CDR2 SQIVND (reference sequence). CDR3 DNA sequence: TGTGCCAGTAGTACAGGAGGAGGGGGCGAACAGCCCCAGCATTTT. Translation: CASSTGGGGEQPQHF.

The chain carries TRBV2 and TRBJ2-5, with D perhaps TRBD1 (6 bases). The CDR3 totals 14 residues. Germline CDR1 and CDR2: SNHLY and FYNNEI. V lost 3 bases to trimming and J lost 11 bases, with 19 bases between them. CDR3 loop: CASSEARGSVTQYF. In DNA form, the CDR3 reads TGTGCCAGCAGTGAGGCGAGGGGGTCCGTCACTCAGTACTTC. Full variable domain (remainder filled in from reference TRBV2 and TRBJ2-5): EPEVTQTPSHQVTQMGQEVILRCVPISNHLYFYWYRQILGQKVEFLVSFYNNEISEKSEIFDDQFSVERPDGSNFTLKIRSTKLEDSAMYFCASSEARGSVTQYFGPGTRLLVL.

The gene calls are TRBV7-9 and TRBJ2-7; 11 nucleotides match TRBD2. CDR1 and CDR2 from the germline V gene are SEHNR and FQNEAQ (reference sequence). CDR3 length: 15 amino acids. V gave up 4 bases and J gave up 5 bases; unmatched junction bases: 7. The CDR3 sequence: CASSSTSGSGNEQYF. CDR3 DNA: TGTGCCAGCAGCTCAACTAGCGGGAGCGGCAACGAGCAGTACTTC.